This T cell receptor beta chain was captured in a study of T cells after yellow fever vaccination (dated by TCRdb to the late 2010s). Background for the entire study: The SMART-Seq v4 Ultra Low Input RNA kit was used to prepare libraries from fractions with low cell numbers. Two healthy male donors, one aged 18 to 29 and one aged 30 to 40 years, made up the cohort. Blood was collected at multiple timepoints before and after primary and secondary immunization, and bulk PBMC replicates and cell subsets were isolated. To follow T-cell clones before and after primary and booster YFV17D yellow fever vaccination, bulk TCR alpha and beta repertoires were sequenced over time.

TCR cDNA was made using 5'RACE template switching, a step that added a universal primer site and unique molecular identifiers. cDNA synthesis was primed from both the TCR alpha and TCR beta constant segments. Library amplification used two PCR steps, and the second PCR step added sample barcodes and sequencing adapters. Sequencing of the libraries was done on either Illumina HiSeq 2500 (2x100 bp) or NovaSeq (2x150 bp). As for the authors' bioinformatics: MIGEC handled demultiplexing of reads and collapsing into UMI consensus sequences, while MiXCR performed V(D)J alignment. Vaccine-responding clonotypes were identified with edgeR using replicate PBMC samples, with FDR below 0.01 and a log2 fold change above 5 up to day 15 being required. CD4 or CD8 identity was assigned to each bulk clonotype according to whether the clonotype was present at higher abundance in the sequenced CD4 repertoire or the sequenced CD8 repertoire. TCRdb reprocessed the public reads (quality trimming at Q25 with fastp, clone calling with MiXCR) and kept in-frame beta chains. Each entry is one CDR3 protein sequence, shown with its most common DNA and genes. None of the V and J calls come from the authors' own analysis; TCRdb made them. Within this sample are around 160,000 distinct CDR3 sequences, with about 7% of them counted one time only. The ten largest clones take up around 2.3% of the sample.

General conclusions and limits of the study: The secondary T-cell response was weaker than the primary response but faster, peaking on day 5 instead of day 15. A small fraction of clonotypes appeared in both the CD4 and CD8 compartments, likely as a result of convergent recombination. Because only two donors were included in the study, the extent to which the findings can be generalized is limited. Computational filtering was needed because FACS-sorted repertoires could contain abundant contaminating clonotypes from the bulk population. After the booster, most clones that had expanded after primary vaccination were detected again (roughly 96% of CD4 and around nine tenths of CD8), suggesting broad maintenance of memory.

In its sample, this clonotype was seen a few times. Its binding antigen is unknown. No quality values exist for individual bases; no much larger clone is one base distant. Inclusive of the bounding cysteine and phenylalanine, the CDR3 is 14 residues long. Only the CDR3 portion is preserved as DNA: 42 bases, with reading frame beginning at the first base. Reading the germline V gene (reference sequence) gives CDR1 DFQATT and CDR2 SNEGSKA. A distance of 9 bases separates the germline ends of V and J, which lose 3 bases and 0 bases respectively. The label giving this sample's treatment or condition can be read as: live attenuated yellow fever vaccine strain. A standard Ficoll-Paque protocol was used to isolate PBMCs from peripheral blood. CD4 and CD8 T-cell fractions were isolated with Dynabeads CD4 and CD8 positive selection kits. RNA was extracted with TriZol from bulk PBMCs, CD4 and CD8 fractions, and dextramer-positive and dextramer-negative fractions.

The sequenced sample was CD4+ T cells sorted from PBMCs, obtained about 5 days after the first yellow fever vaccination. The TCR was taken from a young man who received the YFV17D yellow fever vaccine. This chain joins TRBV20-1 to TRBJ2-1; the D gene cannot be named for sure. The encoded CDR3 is CSARDASSYNEQFF. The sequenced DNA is TGCAGTGCTAGGGACGCGTCCTCCTACAATGAGCAGTTCTTC.